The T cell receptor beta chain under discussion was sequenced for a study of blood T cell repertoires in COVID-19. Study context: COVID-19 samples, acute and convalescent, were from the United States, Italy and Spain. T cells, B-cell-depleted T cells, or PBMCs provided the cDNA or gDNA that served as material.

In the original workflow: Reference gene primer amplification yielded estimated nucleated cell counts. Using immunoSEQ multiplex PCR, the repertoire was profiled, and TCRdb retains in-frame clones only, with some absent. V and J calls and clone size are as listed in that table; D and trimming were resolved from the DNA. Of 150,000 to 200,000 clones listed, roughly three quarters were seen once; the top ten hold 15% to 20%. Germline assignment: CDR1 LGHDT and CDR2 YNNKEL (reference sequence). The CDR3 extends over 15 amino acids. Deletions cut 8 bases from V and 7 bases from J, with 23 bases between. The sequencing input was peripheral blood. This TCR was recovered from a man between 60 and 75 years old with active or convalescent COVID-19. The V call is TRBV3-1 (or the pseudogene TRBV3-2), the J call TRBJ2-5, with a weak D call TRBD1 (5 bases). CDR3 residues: CASGPARTLGVTQYF. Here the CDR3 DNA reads TGTGCCAGCGGTCCCGCCCGGACATTGGGTGTGACCCAGTACTTC.